In this sample, the clone carrying this T cell receptor (beta chain) turned up a few times. The data originate from a study of coeliac disease. Clones were sequenced by immunoSEQ multiplex PCR, and TCRdb holds only the in-frame ones, with some missing. This table holds around 4,100 clones, more than 45% found once. J gave up 2 bases and V 0 bases, and 5 bases lay outside the gene matches. The CDR3 length is 16 residues. Germline CDR1 and CDR2: MNHEY and SMNVEV (reference sequence). This TCR was sampled from a human donor with active celiac disease. The V gene is TRBV27, the J gene TRBJ2-5; 8 nucleotides line up with TRBD2. Material for sequencing was intraepithelial lymphocytes from the gut. CDR3 loop: CASSLSIGRGQETQYF. Here the CDR3 DNA reads TGTGCCAGCAGTTTATCGATCGGGAGGGGGCAAGAGACCCAGTACTTC.